This T cell receptor (beta chain) is drawn from a study of T-cell reconstitution after alpha-beta-depleted transplantation in children. General study findings and limits: The authors attributed T-cell counts and diversity one year after transplant mostly to newly produced T cells. Surviving recipient cells, namely T cells and thymic progenitors, were the source of high day-60 TCRbeta diversity in some patients.

As concerns this clonotype: Its antigen is not identified.

Germline loops: CDR1 SNHLY, CDR2 FYNNEI. This CDR3 spans 19 amino acids. V was pared by 9 bases and J by 4 bases, with 24 bases of the junction left unmatched. Unique molecular identifiers featured in how the TCRbeta library was prepared. TCRdb re-derived calls from the PCR reads in MiXCR, one entry per CDR3 protein. The sample records roughly 570,000 distinct CDR3 sequences, about a quarter being singletons. The sequence was collected from a boy younger than two with Wiskott-Aldrich syndrome, due to receive a stem cell transplant. The chain links TRBV2 to TRBJ1-5; TRBD1 aligns across 7 bases. The sequenced sample was PBMCs, obtained before TCRalphabeta/CD19-depleted stem cell transplant. The CDR3 nucleotides read TGTGCCAGTGGTCGAGTTGGGGACAGAGACTTTCGATCGAATCAGCCCCAGCATTTT. Translating it yields CASGRVGDRDFRSNQPQHF.